These 14 T cell receptor beta chains share one sample of origin, sequenced in a study of glioma-infiltrating T cells after dendritic cell vaccination. Clones were read by immunoSEQ multiplex PCR, and TCRdb kept only the in-frame ones, dropping some. There are 25,000 to 35,000 clones in the sample; 90% to 95% occur only once, and roughly 2.3% lies in the top ten. Material: blood, obtained before dendritic cell vaccination. Source of these receptors: a human donor with glioblastoma.

The rearrangement joins TRBV18 to TRBJ2-7; D possibly corresponds to TRBD2 (5 bases). The CDR3 loop spans 14 amino acids. Germline V gene data show CDR1 as KGHSH and CDR2 as LQKENI. Trimming stripped 1 base from V and 2 bases from J, with 9 bases between. The CDR3 DNA is TGTGCCAGCTCACCACGCTCCGGGACCTACGAGCAGTACTTC. Translation gives CASSPRSGTYEQYF.

The chain links TRBV19 to TRBJ2-7; D may be TRBD1 (6 bases). CDR3 length: 13 amino acids. The V and J ends lost 0 bases and 8 bases respectively, with 11 bases between them. Germline assignment: CDR1 LNHDA and CDR2 SQIVND (reference sequence). CDR3 nucleotides: TGTGCCAGTAGTATAGATGAAGGACAGAAGCAGTACTTC. It codes for CASSIDEGQKQYF.

The J gene is TRBJ1-5, the V gene TRBV30; D gene unclear. CDR1 is GTSNPN, CDR2 SVGIG, per germline (reference sequence). V lost 0 bases, J lost 8 bases, and 11 bases lay in between. This CDR3 contains 13 residues. The CDR3 region has the DNA TGTGCCTGGAGTGTTGCCGTCGTAGAGCCCCAGCATTTT. Residues: CAWSVAVVEPQHF.

The chain employs TRBV30 and TRBJ2-1; the match to TRBD2 covers 14 bases. V lost 3 bases, J lost 10 bases, and 8 bases stayed unmatched. This CDR3 spans 15 amino acids. Germline CDR1 is GTSNPN and CDR2 is SVGIG (reference sequence). Written as DNA, the CDR3 is TGTGCCTGGAGCCCGACTAGCGGGGGGGCCTGGGAGCAGTTCTTC. Amino acids: CAWSPTSGGAWEQFF. The whole variable domain, remainder taken from reference TRBV30 and TRBJ2-1, is SQTIHQWPATLVQPVGSPLSLECTVEGTSNPNLYWYRQAAGRGLQLLFYSVGIGQISSEVPQNLSASRPQDRQFILSSKKLLLSDSGFYLCAWSPTSGGAWEQFFGPGTRLTVL.

The chain is built from TRBV5-4 and TRBJ1-2; D call uncertain. Germline CDR1 reads SGHNT; CDR2 reads YYREEE (reference sequence). The CDR3 length is 15 residues. Trimming removed 2 bases from V and 4 bases from J, with 15 bases in between. In nucleotides, the CDR3 is TGTGCCAGCAGCTTTTCCGGGTCTCTTTCCTATGGCTACACCTTC. This gives the protein CASSFSGSLSYGYTF.

This chain links TRBV7-9 with TRBJ1-6; D gene unclear. This CDR3 has 15 residues. Germline V lookup: CDR1 SEHNR, CDR2 FQNEAQ (reference sequence). The germline V and J ends were trimmed by 2 bases and 7 bases, with 12 bases remaining between them. The CDR3 DNA is TGTGCCAGCAGCTTATCTGTCAGCGTCAATTCACCCCTCCACTTT. The encoded protein is CASSLSVSVNSPLHF.

For this clone: Other DNA sequences of this sample code for an identical CDR3. The J gene is TRBJ1-6, the V gene TRBV19, with D possibly matching TRBD1 (6 bases). Looked up from germline, CDR1 is LNHDA and CDR2 is SQIVND (reference sequence). V lost 1 base and J lost 3, with 7 bases in between. CDR3 size: 15 residues. DNA of the CDR3: TGTGCCAGTAGTATAGGGACAGTCTATAATTCACCCCTCCACTTT. Translating gives CASSIGTVYNSPLHF.

This chain joins TRBV7-8 and TRBJ1-2; 7 nucleotides line up with TRBD1. There are 14 residues in the CDR3. Germline loops: CDR1 SGHVS, CDR2 FQNEAQ. J lost 3 bases, V lost 6 bases, and 7 bases had no gene match. This CDR3 is CASSRDSPYYGYTF. CDR3 sequence (DNA): TGTGCCAGCAGTCGGGACAGCCCTTACTATGGCTACACCTTC.

The J gene is TRBJ2-3, the V gene TRBV14; 14 nucleotides line up with TRBD2. Germline CDR1 SGHDN, CDR2 FVKESK. After removal of 2 bases from V and 4 bases from J, the junction contained 2 bases not matched to a gene. This CDR3 has 16 amino acids. The CDR3 loop reads CASSQRLAGGSDTQYF. The CDR3 region has the DNA TGTGCCAGCAGCCAACGACTAGCGGGGGGGTCAGATACGCAGTATTTT.

V is TRBV29-1 and J is TRBJ1-4, with 8 bases matching TRBD1. This CDR3 is 13 amino acids long. J was trimmed by 6 bases and V by 5 bases; bases with no gene match: 5. Germline CDR1 and CDR2: SQVTM and ANQGSEA. The chain's CDR3 is CSVMDRDDEKLFF. As DNA, the CDR3 is TGCAGCGTTATGGACAGGGACGATGAAAAACTGTTTTTT.

This clone was observed once. The chain links TRBV5-1 to TRBJ2-1, with TRBD2 identical over 11 bases. Germline CDR1 and CDR2: SGHRS and YFSETQ. CDR3 length equals 16 residues. Germline trimming cut 1 base from V and 9 bases from J; bases unmatched to any gene: 9. The CDR3 DNA reads TGCGCCAGCAGCTTGACTAGCGGGGGACGTACTGGTGAGCAGTTCTTC. Amino acids: CASSLTSGGRTGEQFF.

This clone showed up just a few times. The chain uses TRBV5-6 and TRBJ1-6, with 9 bases lining up with TRBD1. The CDR3 spans 14 residues. Germline loops: CDR1 SGHDT, CDR2 YYEEEE. After removal of 3 bases from V and 14 bases from J, the junction contained 9 bases not matched to a gene. CDR3 bases: TGTGCCAGCAGCTACGGGGACAGGGAAGTCACCCTCCACTTT. This gives the protein CASSYGDREVTLHF.

This rearrangement joins TRBV10-2 to TRBJ2-2, with 9 bases lining up with TRBD1. The ends lost 6 bases at V and 5 bases at J; junction bases unmatched: 7. This CDR3 contains 15 residues. Per germline, CDR1 WSHSY and CDR2 SAAADI. The chain's CDR3 is CASRGGQGLTGELFF. The CDR3 DNA is TGCGCCAGCAGGGGGGGACAGGGACTAACCGGGGAGCTGTTTTTT.

The J gene is TRBJ2-1, the V gene TRBV7-8; 7 nucleotides align to TRBD1. The germline V gene encodes CDR1 SGHVS and CDR2 FQNEAQ. The CDR3 extends over 16 amino acids. Trimming took 5 bases from V and 7 from J; bases not matched to a gene: 14. The CDR3 DNA sequence: TGTGCCAGCAGCGCGATGACAGGGCTCCTTGGGAATGAGCAGTTCTTC. Its translation is CASSAMTGLLGNEQFF.